The table lists the clone carrying this T cell receptor (beta chain) with a few counts. Its antigen remains unknown. The data were taken from a study of T cell repertoires in cytomegalovirus infection. As for the study in general: CMV epitopes that were recently identified and HLA-C-restricted were used alongside well-studied HLA-B-restricted ones. An indication of both CMV infection and matching HLA type came from public TCR beta signatures.

Trimming took off 2 bases at V and 8 bases at J, with 12 bases between the two ends. Germline V lookup: CDR1 MNHEY, CDR2 SVGAGI. This CDR3 comprises 14 residues. Study-wide results and limits: CMV carriers with the relevant HLA were identified by cumulative public TCR beta family frequency. The ex vivo response was dominated by HLA-C-restricted CMV-specific TCR beta clonotypes.

TCRdb called the reads again in MiXCR, with one record for every CDR3 protein. Among 750,000 to 950,000 distinct CDR3 sequences listed, under 35% were seen once. V is TRBV6-5 and J is TRBJ1-4, with TRBD1 as a possible D gene (5 bases). This TCR derives from a human donor in good health (CMV status not recorded). Some clones in this sample may be carry-over from other donors' samples. The sample consisted of cultured CD8+ T cells from PBMCs, taken from culture after CMV antigen stimulation. The DNA of the CDR3 is TGTGCCAGCAGTTACGGGCAGGGTAACGAAAAACTGTTTTTT. Amino acids: CASSYGQGNEKLFF.